This T cell receptor beta chain was found in a study of blood T cell repertoires in COVID-19. Study summary: Spain, Italy and the United States supplied samples that represented acute and convalescent COVID-19. T cells, B-cell-depleted T cells, or PBMCs supplied cDNA or gDNA.

How the authors handled the data: For nucleated cells, counts were estimated from reference gene primer amplification. Repertoires were generated with immunoSEQ multiplex PCR, while TCRdb's copy carries only in-frame clones and drops some. V and J calls and clone size are copied from that table; D and trimming were computed from the DNA. There are under 50,000 clones in the sample; approximately 90% occur only once, and around 7% lies in the top ten. The clonotype was recovered from a human donor in a cohort sampled during active COVID-19. The sequenced sample consisted of peripheral blood.

The CDR3 DNA reads TGTGCCAGCAGCCAGACAGGGAATGAGCAGTTCTTC. This codes for CASSQTGNEQFF. The chain joins TRBV4-2 to TRBJ2-1; TRBD1 matches at 7 bases. This CDR3 has 12 amino acids. V gave up 3 bases and J gave up 7 bases; unmatched junction bases: 0. Germline V gene sequence: CDR1 LGHNA, CDR2 YNFKEQ.